These 14 T cell receptor beta chains share one sample of origin, sequenced in a study of blood T cell repertoires in COVID-19. Measured with immunoSEQ multiplex PCR; TCRdb has only the in-frame clones, and not every one. The sample records hundreds of thousands of clones, around 85% being singletons. The source material was peripheral blood. The receptors shown here come from a human donor in a cohort sampled during active COVID-19.

This clone has only a few counts. CDR3: CASSFSRRDKYEQYF. The CDR3 coding sequence is TGCGCCAGCAGCTTCTCAAGGCGTGACAAATACGAGCAGTACTTC. This sequence joins TRBV5-1 and TRBJ2-7; D ambiguous. The CDR3 has 15 residues. CDR1 and CDR2 from the germline V gene are SGHRS and YFSETQ. V was trimmed by 2 bases and J by 4 bases, leaving 16 bases between them.

This clone was detected only once. The chain uses TRBV2 and TRBJ1-2, with 8 nucleotides matching TRBD1. The CDR3 loop spans 15 amino acids. The V gene end was trimmed by 4 bases and the J gene end by 4 bases; junction bases not matched to a gene: 8. The germline CDR1 and CDR2 sequences are SNHLY and FYNNEI. The CDR3 loop is CASSARTGITYGYTF. CDR3 nucleotides: TGTGCCAGCAGTGCGAGGACAGGGATCACCTATGGCTACACCTTC.

The V gene is TRBV7-6, the J gene TRBJ2-3; D not resolved. V was clipped by 0 bases and J by 6 bases, with 13 bases between them. CDR1 is SGHVS, CDR2 FNYEAQ, per germline. The CDR3 sequence is 15 residues long. CDR3 protein: CASSLAPGPWDTQYF. The CDR3 DNA follows: TGTGCCAGCAGCTTAGCGCCAGGCCCATGGGATACGCAGTATTTT.

Points on this clone: The same CDR3 is also encoded by other DNA sequences in this sample. This sequence joins TRBV20-1 and TRBJ1-2; 8 bases fit TRBD1. CDR3 length equals 11 residues. Germline assignment: CDR1 DFQATT and CDR2 SNEGSKA (reference sequence). V dropped 6 bases and J dropped 7; count of bases not matched to a gene: 4. CDR3 DNA: TGCAGTGCCCCCGACAGGGGTGGCTACACCTTC. This encodes CSAPDRGGYTF.

V gene TRBV3-1 (or the pseudogene TRBV3-2) combines with J gene TRBJ1-3; TRBD1 agrees at 10 bases. CDR1 is LGHDT and CDR2 is YNNKEL in the germline V gene (reference sequence). The CDR3 length is 18 residues. After removal of 4 bases from V and 0 bases from J, the junction contained 9 bases not matched to a gene. DNA for the CDR3: TGTGCCAGCAGCCCTTCTGGGACAGGGGCCATCTCTGGAAACACCATATATTTT. It yields the protein CASSPSGTGAISGNTIYF.

The J gene is TRBJ1-1, the V gene TRBV11-2; 8 nucleotides line up with TRBD1. The CDR3 is made up of 14 amino acids. CDR1 is SGHAT, CDR2 FQNNGV, per germline. With 2 bases clipped from V and 5 bases from J, the junction kept 4 bases outside the gene matches. CDR3: CASSLTGGGTEAFF. The CDR3 DNA reads TGTGCCAGCAGCTTAACAGGGGGGGGGACTGAAGCTTTCTTT.

V usage is TRBV12-5 and J usage is TRBJ2-3, with 8 bases fitting TRBD2. The length of the CDR3 is 15 residues. Germline lookup yields CDR1 LGHNT and CDR2 FRNRAP. Trimming removed 11 bases from V and 1 base from J; junction bases left unmatched: 11. CDR3 residues: CASNYGAGGTDTQYF. The CDR3 coding sequence is TGTGCTTCCAACTACGGAGCGGGGGGCACAGATACGCAGTATTTT.

This chain joins TRBV19 and TRBJ1-5, with D possibly being TRBD1 (6 bases). V was pared by 4 bases and J by 6 bases, with 10 bases between. Per the germline V gene, CDR1 is LNHDA and CDR2 is SQIVND (reference sequence). This CDR3 has 13 residues. The CDR3 DNA reads as TGTGCCAGTAGTAACCCAGGGGCTCAGCCCCAGCATTTT. Residues: CASSNPGAQPQHF.

The chain recombines TRBV7-9 with TRBJ2-4; 12 bases fit TRBD2. CDR1 and CDR2 (germline): SEHNR, FQNEAQ (reference sequence). This CDR3 comprises 19 residues. The trim removed 1 base at V and 0 bases at J, leaving 7 bases unmatched. CDR3 sequence reads: CASSLVTLAGGVAKNIQYF. The CDR3 DNA sequence: TGTGCCAGCAGCTTAGTTACACTAGCGGGGGGAGTAGCCAAAAACATTCAGTACTTC.

The genes are TRBV30 and TRBJ1-1; D gene unclear. V lost 3 bases, J lost 4 bases, and 12 bases lay in between. CDR3 size: 13 residues. In germline, CDR1 is GTSNPN, CDR2 SVGIG (reference sequence). This chain's CDR3 is CAWRGDGITEAFF. Written as DNA, the CDR3 is TGTGCCTGGAGAGGAGACGGGATCACTGAAGCTTTCTTT. Drawing the rest from reference TRBV30 and TRBJ1-1, the complete variable domain is SQTIHQWPATLVQPVGSPLSLECTVEGTSNPNLYWYRQAAGRGLQLLFYSVGIGQISSEVPQNLSASRPQDRQFILSSKKLLLSDSGFYLCAWRGDGITEAFFGQGTRLTVV.

The J gene is TRBJ2-1, the V gene TRBV3-1 (or the pseudogene TRBV3-2); 13 nucleotides agree with TRBD2. The germline V gene encodes CDR1 LGHDT and CDR2 YNNKEL (reference sequence). The ends lost 2 bases at V and 9 bases at J; junction bases unmatched: 1. CDR3 length: 14 residues. The CDR3 DNA is TGTGCCAGCAGCCAAACTAGCGGGGGGGCTGAGCAGTTCTTC. Its protein is CASSQTSGGAEQFF.

The rearrangement joins TRBV30 to TRBJ2-2, with D maybe TRBD1 (6 bases). With 5 bases removed from V and 5 bases from J, the gap between germline ends came to 15 bases. The germline gives CDR1 GTSNPN, CDR2 SVGIG (reference sequence). This CDR3 has 14 residues. CDR3 sequence reads: CAWGGGRLTGELFF. CDR3 DNA sequence: TGTGCCTGGGGGGGCGGGCGGTTAACCGGGGAGCTGTTTTTT.

The chain has TRBV6-5 and TRBJ1-1; D unclear. The CDR3 spans 14 residues. The V end was cut by 0 bases, the J end by 8 bases, with 13 bases between. Germline assignment: CDR1 MNHEY and CDR2 SVGAGI. CDR3 region: CASSYSIAASEAFF. The CDR3 nucleotides are TGTGCCAGCAGTTACTCGATAGCAGCTTCCGAAGCTTTCTTT.

This sequence joins TRBV27 and TRBJ2-3; possibly TRBD2 for D (5 bases). Germline loops: CDR1 MNHEY, CDR2 SMNVEV (reference sequence). This CDR3 has 15 amino acids. Trimming stripped 4 bases from V and 2 bases from J, with 13 bases between. In DNA, the CDR3 is TGTGCCAGCAGTTCAAGAAGCGGATCCACAGATACGCAGTATTTT. This translates into CASSSRSGSTDTQYF.